This T cell receptor beta chain appears in the sequencing data of a study of OX40 agonist ivuxolimab in advanced cancers. Study context: Intravenous ivuxolimab was administered to patients every 2 weeks at 0.01 to 10 mg/kg. Hepatocellular carcinoma, melanoma, renal cell or head and neck cancer was diagnosed in the dose-escalation patients. At 75% to 90% male, the cohort had a mean age of approximately 64 years, ranging from roughly 20 to 80. Study-wide points: Certain nonresponding patients likewise had low normalized T-cell clonal expansion.

This clone was recorded only once. Its antigen is unknown. The J segment lost 2 bases and the V segment lost 5 bases, leaving 3 bases of the junction unmatched. Germline-derived CDR1 and CDR2 are LNHDA and SQIVND (reference sequence). The CDR3 covers 15 residues. Here immunoSEQ multiplex PCR was the method, and the copy in TCRdb shows in-frame clones only, minus some. Of about 63,000 clones in the sample, around nine tenths were seen once. This clonotype was obtained from an adult with an advanced solid tumor such as melanoma, head and neck, liver or kidney cancer. This sample comprised CD4+ or CD8+ T cells sorted from blood, obtained in a trial of the OX40 agonist ivuxolimab. The chain is built from TRBV19 and TRBJ2-6; 7 nucleotides line up with TRBD2. The CDR3 reads CASSPRGAGANVLTF. Written as DNA, the CDR3 is TGTGCCAGTAGTCCCCGGGGGGCTGGGGCCAACGTCCTGACTTTC.